This T cell receptor (beta chain) appears in the sequencing data of a study of blood T cell repertoires in COVID-19. Study at large: T cells, B-cell-depleted T cells, or PBMCs provided the cDNA or gDNA that served as material.

The germline CDR1 and CDR2 sequences are SGHAT and FQDESV (reference sequence). The CDR3 runs 14 residues. The trim removed 5 bases at V and 3 bases at J, leaving 5 bases unmatched. The data were produced by immunoSEQ multiplex PCR, yet TCRdb's version contains in-frame clones alone and is incomplete. The table shows around 220,000 clones, with 70% to 90% occurring only once. Sequencing was performed on peripheral blood. This chain connects TRBV11-1 to TRBJ2-7, with 9 bases identical to TRBD1. This sequence was found in a middle-aged woman who had recovered from COVID-19. The CDR3 sequence is CASSDTGGIYEQYF. CDR3 nucleotide sequence: TGTGCCAGCAGCGATACAGGGGGCATCTACGAGCAGTACTTC.